Following are 30 T cell receptor beta chains from one sample sequenced in a study of blood T cell repertoires in COVID-19. The assay was immunoSEQ multiplex PCR, and TCRdb's table has in-frame clones only and misses some. The top ten hold 3.6% of the sample, which has 200,000 to 250,000 clones, under 90% seen once. Sequencing was performed on peripheral blood. The receptors originated from a woman of 80 years or more with acute or convalescent COVID-19.

This clone turned up a few times. V usage is TRBV7-6 and J usage is TRBJ1-1, with D unresolved. Germline V gene lookup returns CDR1 SGHVS and CDR2 FNYEAQ. V was cut by 5 bases and J by 1 base, with 8 bases left in between. This CDR3 contains 13 residues. The CDR3 here is CASSQDTNTEAFF. Written as DNA, the CDR3 is TGTGCCAGCAGCCAAGACACGAACACTGAAGCTTTCTTT.

This clone was detected only a few times. This sequence joins TRBV27 and TRBJ1-1, with 7 bases fitting TRBD1. There are 14 residues in the CDR3. Germline V gene lookup returns CDR1 MNHEY and CDR2 SMNVEV (reference sequence). Trimming took 5 bases from V and 1 from J; bases not matched to a gene: 4. The CDR3 DNA reads TGTGCCAGCAGTAAGAGACAGGGGAACACTGAAGCTTTCTTT. The encoded protein is CASSKRQGNTEAFF.

The V and J genes are TRBV11-2 and TRBJ2-1; 7 bases fit TRBD1. The CDR3 runs 13 residues. CDR1 SGHAT and CDR2 FQNNGV come from the germline V gene. V lost 5 bases, J lost 10 bases, and 8 bases stayed unmatched. The CDR3 DNA sequence: TGTGCCAGCAGCCACCCGACAGGGTTCGAGCAGTTCTTC. It is translated as CASSHPTGFEQFF.

The chain has TRBV14 and TRBJ2-1, with 9 bases aligning to TRBD2. Germline V CDR1 and CDR2: SGHDN, FVKESK. Trimming at V came to 3 bases and at J to 8 bases, leaving 17 bases not matched to a gene. The CDR3 length is 18 residues. The CDR3 protein is CASSHKMIGGGVQYEQFF. The DNA of the CDR3 is TGTGCCAGCAGCCATAAGATGATCGGCGGGGGGGTCCAATATGAGCAGTTCTTC.

The CDR3 spells CASSPDRAGNSPLHF. The DNA for the CDR3 is TGTGCCAGCAGTCCCGACAGGGCGGGGAATTCACCCCTCCACTTT. This sequence joins TRBV27 and TRBJ1-6, with 7 bases matching TRBD1. V shed 5 bases, J shed 7 bases, and the junction held 8 bases outside the gene matches. Germline loops: CDR1 MNHEY, CDR2 SMNVEV (reference sequence). The CDR3 loop spans 15 amino acids.

The genes are TRBV7-9 and TRBJ1-4; no clear D gene. The V and J ends lost 4 bases and 0 bases respectively, with 9 bases between them. Germline CDR1 SEHNR, CDR2 FQNEAQ (reference sequence). The CDR3 length is 15 residues. CDR3 amino acids: CASSSQLATNEKLFF. As DNA, the CDR3 is TGTGCCAGCAGCTCGCAGTTGGCAACTAATGAAAAACTGTTTTTT.

In DNA, the CDR3 is TGTGCCAGCAGTTCCCAGTCACCCAATCAGCCCCAGCATTTT. Its translation: CASSSQSPNQPQHF. V is TRBV27 and J is TRBJ1-5, with unresolved D. With 4 bases removed from V and 3 bases from J, the gap between germline ends came to 10 bases. The CDR3 extends over 14 amino acids. In germline, CDR1 is MNHEY, CDR2 SMNVEV (reference sequence).

The chain has TRBV7-2 and TRBJ2-3; 9 bases match TRBD2. Trimming removed 4 bases from V and 1 base from J; junction bases left unmatched: 3. The germline CDR1 and CDR2 sequences are SGHTA and FQGNSA. The CDR3 loop spans 15 amino acids. CDR3 sequence: CASSSWTSGTDTQYF. CDR3 DNA sequence: TGTGCCAGCAGCTCCTGGACTAGCGGCACAGATACGCAGTATTTT.

The genes are TRBV9 and TRBJ1-1; D perhaps matches TRBD1 (5 bases). Germline CDR1 SGDLS, CDR2 YYNGEE. V was clipped by 4 bases and J by 1 base, with 11 bases between them. This CDR3 is 14 amino acids long. The CDR3 region is CASSYRSQNTEAFF. The CDR3 coding sequence is TGTGCCAGCAGCTACAGGTCACAGAACACTGAAGCTTTCTTT.

As DNA, the CDR3 is TGTGCCAGCAGTTTCGTCGGGGCAGGGGTTGAAAAACTGTTTTTT. It codes for CASSFVGAGVEKLFF. This chain uses TRBV28 with TRBJ1-4; maybe TRBD1 (6 bases). CDR1 MDHEN and CDR2 SYDVKM come from the germline V gene. V was cut by 3 bases and J by 7 bases, with 15 bases left in between. The length of the CDR3 is 15 residues.

The chain couples TRBV5-4 to TRBJ2-3, with D possibly being TRBD2 (6 bases). CDR3 length equals 15 residues. Trimming shortened V by 0 bases and J by 8 bases, and 16 bases separated the two germline ends. CDR1 SGHNT and CDR2 YYREEE come from the germline V gene (reference sequence). The CDR3 DNA follows: TGTGCCAGCAGCTTGGTGCCGGGAGAGAAGGGTACGCAGTATTTT. Its translation is CASSLVPGEKGTQYF.

The V and J genes are TRBV7-9 and TRBJ2-1; 10 positions match TRBD2. Germline CDR1 SEHNR, CDR2 FQNEAQ (reference sequence). V dropped 3 bases and J dropped 9; count of bases not matched to a gene: 5. CDR3 size: 14 residues. CDR3 bases: TGTGCCAGCAGCTTGGTTCTAGCGGGGGTTGAGCAGTTCTTC. Its protein is CASSLVLAGVEQFF.

The rearrangement joins TRBV19 to TRBJ2-7, with 7 bases lining up with TRBD2. Unmatched junction bases numbered 13, after V lost 11 bases and J lost 6 bases. The CDR3 consists of 13 residues. CDR1 is LNHDA, CDR2 SQIVND, per germline (reference sequence). CDR3 amino acids: CADRDYPFFEQYF. The DNA for the CDR3 is TGTGCCGATCGGGACTACCCTTTTTTCGAGCAGTACTTC.

This clone was seen a few times. The V gene is TRBV7-8, the J gene TRBJ1-2; TRBD1 matches at 10 bases. The ends lost 6 bases at V and 7 bases at J; junction bases unmatched: 11. CDR1 SGHVS and CDR2 FQNEAQ come from the germline V gene. This CDR3 region has 15 residues. The CDR3 loop is CASSLLSDRGGGYTF. CDR3 sequence (DNA): TGTGCCAGCAGTCTCCTTTCGGACAGGGGGGGTGGCTACACCTTC.

This clone was counted a few times. The chain carries TRBV6-2 or TRBV6-3 and TRBJ2-3; perhaps TRBD2 as D (6 bases). CDR3 length: 15 amino acids. Looked up from germline, CDR1 is MNHEY and CDR2 is SVGEGT. The ends were cut back, 2 bases at V and 3 bases at J, with 12 bases in the middle. The CDR3 loop reads CASSYVGRGTDTQYF. The CDR3 DNA reads as TGTGCCAGCAGTTACGTGGGACGGGGGACAGATACGCAGTATTTT.

The chain uses TRBV6-5 and TRBJ2-3; D gene uncertain. Germline loops: CDR1 MNHEY, CDR2 SVGAGI. Trimming left V 5 bases short and J 2 bases short, with 11 bases between. This CDR3 comprises 14 residues. CDR3 in amino acids: CASSTDGYTDTQYF. The CDR3 bases are TGTGCCAGCAGTACAGACGGATACACAGATACGCAGTATTTT.

The chain combines TRBV9 with TRBJ2-2, with 14 bases identical to TRBD2. Per the germline V gene, CDR1 is SGDLS and CDR2 is YYNGEE. The CDR3 is 17 residues long. Germline trimming cut 3 bases from V and 0 bases from J; bases unmatched to any gene: 1. CDR3 protein: CASSGLAGGSNTGELFF. The CDR3 coding sequence is TGTGCCAGCAGCGGACTAGCGGGGGGGTCGAACACCGGGGAGCTGTTTTTT.

The chain couples TRBV7-8 to TRBJ2-7; D gene uncertain. Germline CDR1 reads SGHVS; CDR2 reads FQNEAQ. The V gene lost 2 bases and the J gene lost 7 bases, with 12 bases spanning the gap. The CDR3 runs to 13 residues. The CDR3, as DNA: TGTGCCAGCAGCTTATTCAGGCTGCAAGAGCAGTACTTC. This sequence encodes CASSLFRLQEQYF.

V and J are TRBV14 and TRBJ1-2; maybe TRBD1 (6 bases). The length of the CDR3 is 15 residues. V lost 4 bases and J lost 1, with 13 bases in between. Per germline, CDR1 SGHDN and CDR2 FVKESK. CDR3 in DNA: TGTGCCAGCAGCCTACTAGGACAGCTTAACTATGGCTACACCTTC. This encodes CASSLLGQLNYGYTF.

The V call is TRBV2, the J call TRBJ2-1, with 7 bases matching TRBD1. V dropped 8 bases and J dropped 4; count of bases not matched to a gene: 5. This CDR3 region has 13 residues. Germline lookup yields CDR1 SNHLY and CDR2 FYNNEI. CDR3 in DNA: TGTGCCAGCGACGAGGACAGGTACAATGAGCAGTTCTTC. It translates to CASDEDRYNEQFF.

The rearrangement joins TRBV19 to TRBJ2-1; TRBD2 is a possible D gene (6 bases). The CDR3 loop spans 14 amino acids. Germline values: CDR1 LNHDA, CDR2 SQIVND (reference sequence). Trimming left V 5 bases short and J 8 bases short, with 16 bases between. CDR3 nucleotide sequence: TGTGCCAGTAGTGTACCGGGACTCCACCATGAGCAGTTCTTC. Protein: CASSVPGLHHEQFF.

V gene TRBV6-2 or TRBV6-3 combines with J gene TRBJ1-5; D perhaps matches TRBD1 (5 bases). CDR1 and CDR2 (germline): MNHEY, SVGEGT. This CDR3 comprises 16 residues. V lost 6 bases, J lost 2 bases, and 17 bases lay in between. CDR3 in DNA: TGTGCCAGCAGCAATTGGGGGGGTTTGGGCAATCAGCCCCAGCATTTT. It codes for CASSNWGGLGNQPQHF.

The chain couples TRBV5-4 to TRBJ2-7, with 8 bases lining up with TRBD2. With 4 bases clipped from V and 3 bases from J, the junction kept 9 bases outside the gene matches. Germline assignment: CDR1 SGHNT and CDR2 YYREEE (reference sequence). The CDR3 has 15 residues. The CDR3 spells CASSRTGGGFYEQYF. In DNA form, the CDR3 reads TGTGCCAGCAGCCGTACGGGCGGGGGGTTCTACGAGCAGTACTTC.

The chain couples TRBV12-3 or TRBV12-4 to TRBJ1-3; D remains unclear. This CDR3 is built from 12 residues. V was cut by 1 base and J by 4 bases, with 2 bases left in between. The CDR3 loop reads CASSLVGNTIYF. In DNA, the CDR3 is TGTGCCAGCAGTTTAGTAGGAAACACCATATATTTT.

The table lists this clone with a count of one. The rearrangement joins TRBV2 to TRBJ2-2; 10 bases agree with TRBD1. CDR3 size: 15 residues. Per the germline V gene, CDR1 is SNHLY and CDR2 is FYNNEI. The J segment lost 5 bases and the V segment lost 5 bases, leaving 5 bases of the junction unmatched. The CDR3: CASSRQGAGTGELFF. CDR3 bases: TGTGCCAGCAGTCGACAGGGGGCGGGAACCGGGGAGCTGTTTTTT.

The V and J genes are TRBV5-4 and TRBJ2-1; 9 bases map to TRBD2. Germline assignment: CDR1 SGHNT and CDR2 YYREEE (reference sequence). The CDR3 totals 13 residues. The V and J ends lost 10 bases and 11 bases, in that order; junction bases with no gene match: 13. CDR3 loop: CAVSLAGVSQQFF. CDR3 nucleotides: TGTGCCGTATCACTAGCGGGTGTCAGTCAGCAGTTCTTC.

The V and J genes are TRBV20-1 and TRBJ1-2; D uncertain. Germline-derived CDR1 and CDR2 are DFQATT and SNEGSKA (reference sequence). Trimming removed 6 bases from V and 4 bases from J, with 6 bases in between. The CDR3 totals 10 residues. The CDR3 bases are TGCAGTGCCGACACCTATGGCTACACCTTC. Translating it yields CSADTYGYTF.

The chain combines TRBV2 with TRBJ2-5; the match to TRBD1 covers 8 bases. V was pared by 5 bases and J by 4 bases, with 9 bases of the junction left unmatched. Germline lookup yields CDR1 SNHLY and CDR2 FYNNEI. This CDR3 has 15 amino acids. CDR3 protein: CASSPPGQGRETQYF. CDR3 nucleotides: TGTGCCAGCAGTCCCCCCGGACAGGGTCGAGAGACCCAGTACTTC.

This chain joins TRBV10-3 and TRBJ2-6, with TRBD1 matching 9 bases. CDR3 size: 17 residues. V lost 5 bases and J lost 4; bases outside the gene matches: 9. Germline V CDR1 and CDR2: ENHRY, SYGVKD. CDR3 in amino acids: CAISPGQGIGGANVLTF. Written as DNA, the CDR3 is TGTGCCATCAGTCCGGGACAGGGTATAGGAGGGGCCAACGTCCTGACTTTC.

The J gene is TRBJ1-1, the V gene TRBV5-4; D gene uncertain. Trimming removed 4 bases at V and 6 bases at J, with 10 bases between. Per germline, CDR1 SGHNT and CDR2 YYREEE (reference sequence). This CDR3 region has 12 residues. CDR3 sequence: CASSPPRAEAFF. The DNA for the CDR3 is TGTGCCAGCAGCCCCCCTCGGGCTGAAGCTTTCTTT.